This T cell receptor (beta chain) was profiled in a study of Graves' ophthalmopathy and Graves' hyperthyroidism. Study-level information: Peripheral blood (taken before any treatment) was collected at initial diagnosis.

Amplification targeted the TCR beta CDR3 regions, with RNA transcripts as the source material. HTBI primers served in a first-round RT-PCR, which a second-round multiplex PCR followed. TCRdb ran MiXCR on the multiplex PCR reads and lists one entry per CDR3 protein. The sample yields 660,000 or so distinct CDR3 sequences, just over 40% seen once. The CDR3 spans 15 residues. Germline trimming cut 7 bases from V and 3 bases from J; bases unmatched to any gene: 9. Looked up from germline, CDR1 is SNHLY and CDR2 is FYNNEI. On this clonotype: Its antigen is currently unknown.

Study-wide results and caveats: Discrimination between ophthalmopathy and stable hyperthyroidism by a 13-signature model showed roughly 88% sensitivity and roughly 80% specificity. Among thyroid clonotypes expanded above 0.001 frequency, most also appeared in blood.

The PBMCs used were ones drawn from about 9.7 ml of fresh peripheral blood. V and J are TRBV2 and TRBJ1-5; TRBD1 aligns across 7 bases. Sequenced material: peripheral blood. The receptor's source is an adult man with Graves' ophthalmopathy. CDR3 residues: CASTGQEDYNQPQHF. The CDR3 nucleotides are TGTGCCAGCACAGGACAGGAGGACTACAATCAGCCCCAGCATTTT. The full variable domain, rest sourced from reference TRBV2 and TRBJ1-5, is EPEVTQTPSHQVTQMGQEVILRCVPISNHLYFYWYRQILGQKVEFLVSFYNNEISEKSEIFDDQFSVERPDGSNFTLKIRSTKLEDSAMYFCASTGQEDYNQPQHFGDGTRLSIL.